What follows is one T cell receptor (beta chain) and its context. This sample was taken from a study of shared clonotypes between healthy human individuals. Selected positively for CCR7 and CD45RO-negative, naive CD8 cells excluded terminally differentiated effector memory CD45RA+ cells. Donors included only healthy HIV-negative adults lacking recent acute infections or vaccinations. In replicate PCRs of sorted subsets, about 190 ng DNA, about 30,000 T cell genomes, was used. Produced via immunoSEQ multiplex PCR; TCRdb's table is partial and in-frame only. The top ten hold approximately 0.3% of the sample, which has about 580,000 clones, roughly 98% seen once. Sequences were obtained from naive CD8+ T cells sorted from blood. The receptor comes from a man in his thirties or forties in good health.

CDR3 sequence (DNA): TGTGCCAGCAGCATGGAGGTCCGGGAGCAGTACTTC. As protein: CASSMEVREQYF. The chain is built from TRBV7-9 and TRBJ2-7, with D perhaps TRBD2 (5 bases). The ends were cut back, 5 bases at V and 7 bases at J, with 12 bases in the middle. The CDR3 loop spans 12 amino acids. Per germline, CDR1 SEHNR and CDR2 FQNEAQ (reference sequence).